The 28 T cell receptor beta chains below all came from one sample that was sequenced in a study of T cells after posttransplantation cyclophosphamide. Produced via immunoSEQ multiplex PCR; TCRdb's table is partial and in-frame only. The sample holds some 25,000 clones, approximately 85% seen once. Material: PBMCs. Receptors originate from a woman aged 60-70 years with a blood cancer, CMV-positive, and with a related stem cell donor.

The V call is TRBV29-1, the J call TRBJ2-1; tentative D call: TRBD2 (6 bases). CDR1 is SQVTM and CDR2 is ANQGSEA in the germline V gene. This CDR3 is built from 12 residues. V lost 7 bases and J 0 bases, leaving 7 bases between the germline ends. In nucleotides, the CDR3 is TGCAGCGGGCGGGGCTCCTACAATGAGCAGTTCTTC. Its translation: CSGRGSYNEQFF.

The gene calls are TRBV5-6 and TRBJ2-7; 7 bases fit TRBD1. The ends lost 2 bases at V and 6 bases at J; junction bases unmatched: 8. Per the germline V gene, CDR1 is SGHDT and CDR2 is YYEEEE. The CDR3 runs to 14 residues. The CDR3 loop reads CASSFGQEVLEQYF. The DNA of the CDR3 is TGTGCCAGCAGCTTTGGACAGGAGGTGCTCGAGCAGTACTTC.

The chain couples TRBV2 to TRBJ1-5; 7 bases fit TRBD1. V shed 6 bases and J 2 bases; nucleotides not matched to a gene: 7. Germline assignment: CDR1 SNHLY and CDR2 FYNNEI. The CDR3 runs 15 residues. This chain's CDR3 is CASSLQGLRNQPQHF. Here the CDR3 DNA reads TGTGCCAGCAGCCTACAGGGGTTGCGCAATCAGCCCCAGCATTTT. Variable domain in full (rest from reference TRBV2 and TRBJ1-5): EPEVTQTPSHQVTQMGQEVILRCVPISNHLYFYWYRQILGQKVEFLVSFYNNEISEKSEIFDDQFSVERPDGSNFTLKIRSTKLEDSAMYFCASSLQGLRNQPQHFGDGTRLSIL.

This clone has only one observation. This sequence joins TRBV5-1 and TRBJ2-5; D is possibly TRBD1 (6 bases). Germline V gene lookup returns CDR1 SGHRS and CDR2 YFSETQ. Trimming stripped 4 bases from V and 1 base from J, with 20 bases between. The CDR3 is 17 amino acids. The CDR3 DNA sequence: TGCGCCAGCAGCCGATCCCGGGACAAAAAATTCCAAGAGACCCAGTACTTC. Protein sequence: CASSRSRDKKFQETQYF.

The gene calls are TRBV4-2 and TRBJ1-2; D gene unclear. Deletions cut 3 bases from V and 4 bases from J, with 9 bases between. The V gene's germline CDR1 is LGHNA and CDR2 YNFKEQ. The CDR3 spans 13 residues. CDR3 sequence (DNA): TGTGCCAGCAGCCAGGCAGACTCCTATGGCTACACCTTC. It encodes CASSQADSYGYTF.

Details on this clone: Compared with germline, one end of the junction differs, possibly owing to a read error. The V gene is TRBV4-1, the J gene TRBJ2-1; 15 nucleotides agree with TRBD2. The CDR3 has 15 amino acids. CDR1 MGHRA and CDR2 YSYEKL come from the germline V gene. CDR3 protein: CTSSQPGLAGGEQFF. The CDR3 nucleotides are TGCACCAGCAGCCAACCGGGACTAGCGGGAGGTGAGCAGTTCTTC.

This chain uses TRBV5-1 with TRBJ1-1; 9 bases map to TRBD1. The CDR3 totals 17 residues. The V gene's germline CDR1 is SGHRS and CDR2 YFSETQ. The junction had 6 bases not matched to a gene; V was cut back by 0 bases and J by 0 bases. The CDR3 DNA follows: TGCGCCAGCAGCTTGGAGACAGGGGGGTTCATGAACACTGAAGCTTTCTTT. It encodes CASSLETGGFMNTEAFF. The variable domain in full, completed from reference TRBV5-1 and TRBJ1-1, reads KAGVTQTPRYLIKTRGQQVTLSCSPISGHRSVSWYQQTPGQGLQFLFEYFSETQRNKGNFPGRFSGRQFSNSRSEMNVSTLELGDSALYLCASSLETGGFMNTEAFFGQGTRLTVV.

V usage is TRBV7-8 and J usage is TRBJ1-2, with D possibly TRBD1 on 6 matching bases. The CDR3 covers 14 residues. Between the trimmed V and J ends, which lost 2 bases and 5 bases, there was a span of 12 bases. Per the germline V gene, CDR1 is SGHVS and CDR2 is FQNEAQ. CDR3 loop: CASSLIPGEYGYTF. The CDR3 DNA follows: TGTGCCAGCAGCTTAATTCCAGGGGAATATGGCTACACCTTC.

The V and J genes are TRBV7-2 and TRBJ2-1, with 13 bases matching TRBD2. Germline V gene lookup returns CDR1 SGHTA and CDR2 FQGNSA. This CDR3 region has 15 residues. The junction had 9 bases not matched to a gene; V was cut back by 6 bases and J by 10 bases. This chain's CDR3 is CASSPGLAGAQEQFF. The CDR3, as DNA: TGTGCCAGCAGTCCCGGACTAGCGGGGGCCCAGGAGCAGTTCTTC.

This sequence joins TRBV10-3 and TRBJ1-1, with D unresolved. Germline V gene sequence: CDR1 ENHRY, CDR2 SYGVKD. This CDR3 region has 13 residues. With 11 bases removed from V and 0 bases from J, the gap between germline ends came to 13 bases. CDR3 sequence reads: CAARTEVNTEAFF. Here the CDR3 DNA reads TGTGCCGCCCGGACGGAGGTGAACACTGAAGCTTTCTTT.

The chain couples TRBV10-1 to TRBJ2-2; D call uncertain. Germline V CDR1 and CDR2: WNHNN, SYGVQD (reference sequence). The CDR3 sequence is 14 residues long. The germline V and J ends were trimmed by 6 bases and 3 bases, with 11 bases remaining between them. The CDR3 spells CASSESYYTGELFF. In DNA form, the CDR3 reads TGCGCCAGCAGCGAAAGTTACTACACCGGGGAGCTGTTTTTT.

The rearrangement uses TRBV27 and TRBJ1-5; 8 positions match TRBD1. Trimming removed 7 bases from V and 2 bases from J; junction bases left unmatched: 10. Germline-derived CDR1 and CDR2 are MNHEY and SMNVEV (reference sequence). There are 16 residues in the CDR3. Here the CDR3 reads CASTATGEGGNQPQHF. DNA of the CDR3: TGTGCCAGCACCGCGACAGGGGAGGGGGGCAATCAGCCCCAGCATTTT.

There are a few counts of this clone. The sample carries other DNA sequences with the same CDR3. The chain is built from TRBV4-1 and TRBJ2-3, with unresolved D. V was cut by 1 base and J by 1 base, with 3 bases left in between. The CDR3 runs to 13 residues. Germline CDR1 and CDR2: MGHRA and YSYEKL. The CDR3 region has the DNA TGCGCCAGCAGCCAAGCGGGCACAGATACGCAGTATTTT. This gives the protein CASSQAGTDTQYF.

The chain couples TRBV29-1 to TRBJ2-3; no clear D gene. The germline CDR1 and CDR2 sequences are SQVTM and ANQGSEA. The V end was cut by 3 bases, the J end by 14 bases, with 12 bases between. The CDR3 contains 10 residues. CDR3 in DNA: TGCAGCGTTGAGTTAGCCTCCCCGTATTTT. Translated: CSVELASPYF.

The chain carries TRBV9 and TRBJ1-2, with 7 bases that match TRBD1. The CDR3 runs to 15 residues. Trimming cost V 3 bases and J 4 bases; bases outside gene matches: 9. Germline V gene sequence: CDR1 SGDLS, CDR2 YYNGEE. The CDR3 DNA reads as TGTGCCAGCAGCGCTCGTACAGGGGATCCCTATGGCTACACCTTC. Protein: CASSARTGDPYGYTF.

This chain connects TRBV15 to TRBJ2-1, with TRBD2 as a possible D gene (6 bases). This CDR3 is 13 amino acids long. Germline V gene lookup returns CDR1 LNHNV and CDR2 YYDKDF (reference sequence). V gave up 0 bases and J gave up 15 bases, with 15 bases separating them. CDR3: CATSRDRGAPAFF. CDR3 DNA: TGTGCCACCAGCAGAGACCGCGGGGCCCCCGCGTTCTTC.

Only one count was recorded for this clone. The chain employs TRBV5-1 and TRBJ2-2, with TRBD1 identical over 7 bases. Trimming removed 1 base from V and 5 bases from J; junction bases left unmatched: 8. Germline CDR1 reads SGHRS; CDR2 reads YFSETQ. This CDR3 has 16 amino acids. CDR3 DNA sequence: TGCGCCAGCAGCTTGCTCGACGGGACAGCGACCGGGGAGCTGTTTTTT. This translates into CASSLLDGTATGELFF.

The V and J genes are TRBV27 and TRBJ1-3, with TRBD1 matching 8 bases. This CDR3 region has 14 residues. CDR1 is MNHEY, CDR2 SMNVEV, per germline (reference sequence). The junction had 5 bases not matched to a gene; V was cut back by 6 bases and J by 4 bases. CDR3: CASRRQGAGNTIYF. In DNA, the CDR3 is TGTGCCAGCAGACGCCAGGGGGCAGGAAACACCATATATTTT.

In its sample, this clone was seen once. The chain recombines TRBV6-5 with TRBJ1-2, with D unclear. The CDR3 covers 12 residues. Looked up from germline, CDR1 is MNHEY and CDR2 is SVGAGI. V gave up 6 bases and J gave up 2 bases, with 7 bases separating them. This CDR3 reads CASRNNNYGYTF. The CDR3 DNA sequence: TGTGCCAGCAGGAACAACAACTATGGCTACACCTTC.

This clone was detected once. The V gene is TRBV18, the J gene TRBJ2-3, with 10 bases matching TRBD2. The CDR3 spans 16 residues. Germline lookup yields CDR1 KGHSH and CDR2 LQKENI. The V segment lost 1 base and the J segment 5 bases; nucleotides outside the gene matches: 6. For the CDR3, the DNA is TGTGCCAGCTCACCACAAAGCGGGAGGGCCGGAGATACGCAGTATTTT. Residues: CASSPQSGRAGDTQYF.

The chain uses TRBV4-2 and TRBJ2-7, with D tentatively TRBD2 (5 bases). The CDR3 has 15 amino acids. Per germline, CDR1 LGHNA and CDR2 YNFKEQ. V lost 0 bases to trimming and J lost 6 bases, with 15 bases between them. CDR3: CASSQDRREGLEQYF. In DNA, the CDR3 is TGTGCCAGCAGCCAAGATCGGCGAGAGGGCCTCGAGCAGTACTTC.

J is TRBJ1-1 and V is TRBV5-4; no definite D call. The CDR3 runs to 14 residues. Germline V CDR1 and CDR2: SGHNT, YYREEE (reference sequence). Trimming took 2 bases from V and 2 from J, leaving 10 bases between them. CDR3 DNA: TGTGCCAGCAGCTTTAGACCGGGTAACACTGAAGCTTTCTTT. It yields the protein CASSFRPGNTEAFF.

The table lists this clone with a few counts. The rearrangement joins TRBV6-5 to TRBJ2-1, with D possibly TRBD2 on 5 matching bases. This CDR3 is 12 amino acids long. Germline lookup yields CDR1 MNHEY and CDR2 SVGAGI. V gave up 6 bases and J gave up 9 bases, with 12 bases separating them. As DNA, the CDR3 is TGTGCCAGCAGCGCGGACTTGGCTGAGCAGTTCTTC. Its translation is CASSADLAEQFF.

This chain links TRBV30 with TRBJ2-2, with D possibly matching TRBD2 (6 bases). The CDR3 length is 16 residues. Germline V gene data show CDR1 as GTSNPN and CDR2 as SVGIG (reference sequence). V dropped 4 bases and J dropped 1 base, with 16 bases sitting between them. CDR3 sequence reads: CAWIYGGGMNTGELFF. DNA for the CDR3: TGTGCCTGGATCTACGGTGGGGGGATGAACACCGGGGAGCTGTTTTTT.

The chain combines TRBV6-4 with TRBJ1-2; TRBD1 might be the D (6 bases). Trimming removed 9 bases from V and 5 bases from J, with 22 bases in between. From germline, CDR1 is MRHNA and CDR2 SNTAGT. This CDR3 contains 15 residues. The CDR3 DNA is TGTGCCAGGCCGGGACATCTATCCGGTGCGTATGGCTACACCTTC. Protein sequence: CARPGHLSGAYGYTF.

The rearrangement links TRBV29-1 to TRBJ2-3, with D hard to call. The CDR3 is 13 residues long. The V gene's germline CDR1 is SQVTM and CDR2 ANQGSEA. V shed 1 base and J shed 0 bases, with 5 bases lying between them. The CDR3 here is CSVEVGSTDTQYF. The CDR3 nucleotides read TGCAGCGTTGAAGTCGGTAGCACAGATACGCAGTATTTT.

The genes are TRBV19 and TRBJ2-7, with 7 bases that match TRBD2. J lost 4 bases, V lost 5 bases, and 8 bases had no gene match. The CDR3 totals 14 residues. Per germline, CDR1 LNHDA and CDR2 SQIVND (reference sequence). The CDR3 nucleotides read TGTGCCAGTAGTCTGAGAGGGGAGGGATACGAGCAGTACTTC. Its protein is CASSLRGEGYEQYF.

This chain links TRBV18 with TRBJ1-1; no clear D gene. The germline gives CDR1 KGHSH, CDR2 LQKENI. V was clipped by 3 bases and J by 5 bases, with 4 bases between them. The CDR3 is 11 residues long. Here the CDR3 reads CASSPQTEAFF. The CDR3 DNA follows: TGTGCCAGCTCACCGCAGACTGAAGCTTTCTTT.